A selection of T cell receptor beta chains follows, all from one sample in a study of cytomegalovirus exposure and HLA in healthy donors. Sequencing used immunoSEQ multiplex PCR; TCRdb keeps in-frame clones, though not all of them. The table records approximately 110,000 clones, roughly 70% of them present only once. Sequencing used PBMCs. The source is a woman in her thirties or forties in good health and CMV-seronegative. Each CDR3 is given with its conserved first and last residue. Each record gives: D gene, J gene, clone size, V gene, CDR3 DNA, CDR3 protein. The D gene is left open where the match is weak. Only some rows state a clone size, as once, few, many or a class for expanded clones.

>NA|TRBJ2-2|NA|TRBV19
TGTGCCAGCCGGCATCCAGAGGCCCACACCGGGGAGCTGTTTTTT
CASRHPEAHTGELFF
>NA|TRBJ1-1|few|TRBV6-1
TGTGCCAGCAGGACCGACAGACTAGTAGAGGCTTTCTTT
CASRTDRLVEAFF
>TRBD1|TRBJ1-4|NA|TRBV7-9
TGTGCCAGCAGCTACACAGGGGGCGCGGAGGAAAAACTGTTTTTT
CASSYTGGAEEKLFF
>NA|TRBJ2-3|NA|TRBV18
TGTGCCAGCTCACCCCCAGTCACAGATACGCAGTATTTT
CASSPPVTDTQYF
>NA|TRBJ2-2|NA|TRBV5-1
TGCGCCTCAGGGCACACCGGGGAGCTGTTTTTT
CASGHTGELFF
>NA|TRBJ2-3|NA|TRBV28
TGTGCCAGCAGTTTAGGCGGGTCCCGCACAGATACGCAGTATTTT
CASSLGGSRTDTQYF
>NA|TRBJ1-2|NA|TRBV4-1
TGCGCCAGCAGCCCCCGAGGGGCGGGGACCTATGGCTACACCTTC
CASSPRGAGTYGYTF
>TRBD2|TRBJ2-1|NA|TRBV27
TGTGCCAGCAGGTCGACTAGCGGGACCTACAATGAGCAGTTCTTC
CASRSTSGTYNEQFF
>TRBD1|TRBJ1-5|few|TRBV6-5
TGTGCCAGCAGCCAACAGGGGAGCAATCAGCCCCAGCATTTT
CASSQQGSNQPQHF
>TRBD2|TRBJ2-5|NA|TRBV9
TGTGCCAGCAGCGAGGGACTAGCGGGTGGTGAGCAGTACTTC
CASSEGLAGGEQYF
>NA|TRBJ2-2|NA|TRBV7-3
TGTGCCAGCAGCGCCCCGGGACTCTCGAACACCGGGGAGCTGTTTTTT
CASSAPGLSNTGELFF
>NA|TRBJ2-3|NA|TRBV7-6
TGTGCCAGCAGCGGAGGGTTAAGCACAGATACGCAGTATTTT
CASSGGLSTDTQYF
>TRBD2|TRBJ2-7|NA|TRBV27
TGTGCCAGCATGACCCTCGGAGCGGGATCTTACGAGCAGTACTTC
CASMTLGAGSYEQYF
>TRBD1|TRBJ2-6|once|TRBV19
TGTGCCAGTAGTACGGGACAGTTTTTCTCTGGGGCCAACGTCCTGACTTTC
CASSTGQFFSGANVLTF
>NA|TRBJ2-1|NA|TRBV9
TGTGCCAGCAGCGTAGGGACGACAGGTAACAATGAGCAGTTCTTC
CASSVGTTGNNEQFF
>NA|TRBJ2-3|once|TRBV21-1
TGTGCCAGCAGCAAAGATGTTGGGTTAGGAGGGTCCGATACGCAGTATTTT
CASSKDVGLGGSDTQYF
>NA|TRBJ2-1|NA|TRBV27
TGTGCCAGCAGTCCCATTTTAGAGAGCGATGAGCAGTTCTTC
CASSPILESDEQFF
>NA|TRBJ2-1|NA|TRBV9
TGTGCCAGCAGCGTAGGGGGGACTGTAAACAATGAGCAGTTCTTC
CASSVGGTVNNEQFF
>TRBD2|TRBJ2-5|NA|TRBV23-1
TGCGCCAGCAGTCAATTCAGCGGGGAAAATCCCATCCAAGAGACCCAGTACTTC
CASSQFSGENPIQETQYF
>TRBD1|TRBJ1-5|NA|TRBV6-5
TGTGCCAGCAGGAGGACAGGGAGGAATCAGCCCCAGCATTTT
CASRRTGRNQPQHF
>NA|TRBJ2-7|NA|TRBV7-2
TGTGCCAGCAGCGGAATAGGGGGCTACGAGCAGTACTTC
CASSGIGGYEQYF
>TRBD2|TRBJ2-3|few|TRBV28
TGTGCCAGCAGTCTAGGACTAGCGGGAGAAACAGATACGCAGTATTTT
CASSLGLAGETDTQYF
>TRBD2|TRBJ2-5|NA|TRBV7-6
TGTGCCAGCAGCTTAGACGGGGGGGGCCGGTTGACCCAGTACTTC
CASSLDGGGRLTQYF
>TRBD1|TRBJ2-7|NA|TRBV18
TGTGCCAGCTCAGCAAATACAGGGGCGGGCTACGAGCAGTACTTC
CASSANTGAGYEQYF
>TRBD1|TRBJ2-4|NA|TRBV14
TGTGCCAGCAGCCAAGGGATGGGGACAGAAACACTAGCCAAAAACATTCAGTACTTC
CASSQGMGTETLAKNIQYF
>NA|TRBJ1-1|NA|TRBV11-3
TGTGCCAGCAGCTTGGGCCCAGATACTGAAGCTTTCTTT
CASSLGPDTEAFF